The 30 T cell receptor beta chains reported below all come from one sample, sequenced in a study of blood T cell repertoires in COVID-19. The protocol was immunoSEQ multiplex PCR, while the TCRdb copy is restricted to in-frame clones and leaves out a portion. The table shows a few hundred thousand clones, with around 87% occurring only once. Sequenced sample: PBMCs or T cells enriched from blood (not recorded which). Receptors were obtained from a man younger than 40 who had been exposed to COVID-19.

This chain links TRBV18 with TRBJ1-4; no reliable D call. The germline V and J ends were trimmed by 3 bases and 2 bases, with 7 bases remaining between them. The CDR3 is 14 residues long. Per germline, CDR1 KGHSH and CDR2 LQKENI. CDR3 in DNA: TGTGCCAGCTCACCCCGCGGGACTAATGAAAAACTGTTTTTT. It translates to CASSPRGTNEKLFF.

There are a few counts of this clone. The chain recombines TRBV4-3 with TRBJ2-7, with 11 nucleotides matching TRBD2. CDR3 length: 17 residues. With 1 base clipped from V and 3 bases from J, the junction kept 8 bases outside the gene matches. Germline CDR1 and CDR2: LGHNA and YSLEER. Here the CDR3 DNA reads TGCGCCAGCAGCCAAGTGTTAGCGGGGGGGCTTCACTACGAGCAGTACTTC. Amino acid sequence: CASSQVLAGGLHYEQYF.

The count of this clone is one. The chain joins TRBV18 to TRBJ1-2; D call uncertain. Germline V CDR1 and CDR2: KGHSH, LQKENI. Between the trimmed V and J ends, which lost 1 base and 8 bases, there was a span of 17 bases. The CDR3 is 15 residues long. CDR3 in amino acids: CASSPQTTTREGYTF. Written as DNA, the CDR3 is TGTGCCAGCTCACCACAAACGACAACCCGGGAGGGCTACACCTTC. The entire variable domain, with the rest obtained from reference TRBV18 and TRBJ1-2, is as follows: NAGVMQNPRHLVRRRGQEARLRCSPMKGHSHVYWYRQLPEEGLKFMVYLQKENIIDESGMPKERFSAEFPKEGPSILRIQQVVRGDSAAYFCASSPQTTTREGYTFGSGTRLTVV.

This clone was counted once. The chain links TRBV11-3 to TRBJ2-3; 10 bases match TRBD1. Germline loops: CDR1 SGHNT, CDR2 YENEEA. The CDR3 sequence is 16 residues long. After removal of 5 bases from V and 2 bases from J, the junction contained 7 bases not matched to a gene. The CDR3 DNA reads as TGTGCCAGCAGCCTCGGACAGGGGGAGTTCACAGATACGCAGTATTTT. This translates into CASSLGQGEFTDTQYF. Full variable domain (outside the CDR3, taken from reference TRBV11-3 and TRBJ2-3): EAGVVQSPRYKIIEKKQPVAFWCNPISGHNTLYWYLQNLGQGPELLIRYENEEAVDDSQLPKDRFSAERLKGVDSTLKIQPAELGDSAVYLCASSLGQGEFTDTQYFGPGTRLTVL.

The rearrangement links TRBV5-6 to TRBJ1-2; D gene ambiguous. The germline V gene has CDR1 SGHDT and CDR2 YYEEEE. The germline V and J ends were trimmed by 7 bases and 5 bases, with 15 bases remaining between them. The CDR3 extends over 13 amino acids. Written as DNA, the CDR3 is TGTGCCAGCTCCCGCGGAGGGCGATATGGCTACACCTTC. This codes for CASSRGGRYGYTF.

The count of this clone is one. The rearrangement uses TRBV5-1 and TRBJ1-2; weak D call: TRBD1 (6 bases). Germline CDR1 SGHRS, CDR2 YFSETQ. The ends were cut back, 6 bases at V and 0 bases at J, with 9 bases in the middle. The CDR3 covers 13 residues. The CDR3 loop is CASKGDTNYGYTF. The CDR3 DNA follows: TGCGCCAGCAAGGGGGACACTAACTATGGCTACACCTTC.

The J gene is TRBJ2-7, the V gene TRBV10-1; 10 nucleotides agree with TRBD1. V lost 5 bases, J lost 3 bases, and 10 bases stayed unmatched. The germline V gene has CDR1 WNHNN and CDR2 SYGVQD (reference sequence). This CDR3 has 16 amino acids. CDR3 sequence reads: CASSLVPGQGHYEQYF. Here the CDR3 DNA reads TGCGCCAGCAGTCTTGTCCCGGGACAGGGGCACTACGAGCAGTACTTC.

The V call is TRBV7-9, the J call TRBJ1-2; 8 positions match TRBD1. This CDR3 is built from 15 residues. The V gene end was trimmed by 6 bases and the J gene end by 1 base; junction bases not matched to a gene: 7. Germline values: CDR1 SEHNR, CDR2 FQNEAQ (reference sequence). CDR3 region: CASSPMTGDNYGYTF. Written as DNA, the CDR3 is TGTGCCAGCAGTCCCATGACAGGGGATAACTATGGCTACACCTTC.

The V gene is TRBV3-1 (or the pseudogene TRBV3-2), the J gene TRBJ2-1, with D perhaps matching TRBD2 (6 bases). Trimming pared 0 bases from V and 2 bases from J, leaving 8 bases between. Germline values: CDR1 LGHDT, CDR2 YNNKEL (reference sequence). The CDR3 has 15 amino acids. The CDR3 region is CASSQDSGTYNEQFF. In DNA, the CDR3 is TGTGCCAGCAGCCAAGATAGCGGAACCTACAATGAGCAGTTCTTC.

A remark on this clone: Additional DNA sequences in this sample encode the identical CDR3. The J gene is TRBJ1-6, the V gene TRBV3-1 (or the pseudogene TRBV3-2); 7 positions match TRBD1. Germline loops: CDR1 LGHDT, CDR2 YNNKEL (reference sequence). There are 15 residues in the CDR3. V was pared by 1 base and J by 6 bases, with 3 bases of the junction left unmatched. The CDR3 sequence: CASSQGRGPNSPLHF. The CDR3 nucleotides are TGTGCCAGCAGCCAAGGTAGGGGGCCTAATTCACCCCTCCACTTT.

The CDR3: CASSPGGGSQPQHF. The CDR3 DNA follows: TGTGCCAGCTCACCCGGGGGTGGGAGTCAGCCCCAGCATTTT. The chain has TRBV18 and TRBJ1-5; weak D call: TRBD1 (5 bases). The CDR3 totals 14 residues. In germline, CDR1 is KGHSH, CDR2 LQKENI. V lost 3 bases and J lost 6, with 12 bases in between. Supplemented by reference TRBV18 and TRBJ1-5, the full variable domain reads NAGVMQNPRHLVRRRGQEARLRCSPMKGHSHVYWYRQLPEEGLKFMVYLQKENIIDESGMPKERFSAEFPKEGPSILRIQQVVRGDSAAYFCASSPGGGSQPQHFGDGTRLSIL.

This clone is a singleton in its sample. The chain employs TRBV11-2 and TRBJ1-5; D is perhaps TRBD1 (5 bases). The V and J ends lost 5 bases and 2 bases respectively, with 16 bases between them. The CDR3 length is 16 residues. Per germline, CDR1 SGHAT and CDR2 FQNNGV. CDR3 loop: CASSQGQGRGNQPQHF. The CDR3 DNA reads TGTGCCAGCAGCCAAGGTCAGGGTAGGGGCAATCAGCCCCAGCATTTT.

This sequence joins TRBV5-4 and TRBJ1-2, with no clear D. Trimming took 3 bases from V and 3 from J, leaving 12 bases between them. The CDR3 is 14 residues long. Germline values: CDR1 SGHNT, CDR2 YYREEE (reference sequence). For the CDR3, the DNA is TGTGCCAGCAGCTGGGGTGCCGGGGACTATGGCTACACCTTC. Protein sequence: CASSWGAGDYGYTF.

The V and J genes are TRBV5-4 and TRBJ2-1; a possible D gene is TRBD1 (6 bases). With 0 bases removed from V and 7 bases from J, the gap between germline ends came to 11 bases. The germline gives CDR1 SGHNT, CDR2 YYREEE (reference sequence). The CDR3 loop spans 14 amino acids. The CDR3, as DNA: TGTGCCAGCAGCTTGGAGGACAGAGGGAATGAGCAGTTCTTC. Translating gives CASSLEDRGNEQFF. The complete variable domain, with remaining parts taken from reference TRBV5-4 and TRBJ2-1, reads ETGVTQSPTHLIKTRGQQVTLRCSSQSGHNTVSWYQQALGQGPQFIFQYYREEENGRGNFPPRFSGLQFPNYSSELNVNALELDDSALYLCASSLEDRGNEQFFGPGTRLTVL.

This chain links TRBV28 with TRBJ1-5; D possibly corresponds to TRBD1 (5 bases). V shed 5 bases and J shed 3 bases, with 11 bases lying between them. The CDR3 extends over 14 amino acids. Germline V CDR1 and CDR2: MDHEN, SYDVKM. The CDR3 DNA follows: TGTGCCAGCAGTCCCGACAGATACAATCAGCCCCAGCATTTT. Residues: CASSPDRYNQPQHF.

The CDR3 here is CASSSVGQITGEKLFF. CDR3 DNA: TGTGCCAGCAGCTCAGTCGGACAGATCACCGGGGAAAAACTGTTTTTT. The chain carries TRBV5-6 and TRBJ1-4, with D possibly being TRBD1 (6 bases). With 3 bases removed from V and 8 bases from J, the gap between germline ends came to 20 bases. The CDR3 covers 16 residues. The V gene's germline CDR1 is SGHDT and CDR2 YYEEEE.

The CDR3 here is CASLLGTLRRGTSSGEQFF. CDR3 nucleotide sequence: TGTGCCAGCTTACTCGGGACATTACGCCGGGGGACTAGCAGTGGTGAGCAGTTCTTC. The rearrangement joins TRBV2 to TRBJ2-1, with TRBD2 matching 9 bases. The ends lost 8 bases at V and 9 bases at J; junction bases unmatched: 26. CDR1 and CDR2 (germline): SNHLY, FYNNEI. The CDR3 is 19 residues long.

This clone has a handful of counts. For the CDR3, the DNA is TGTGCCAGCAGCTCCAGGGACAATGAGCAGTTCTTC. Translated, it gives CASSSRDNEQFF. This chain joins TRBV5-4 and TRBJ2-1; tentatively, D is TRBD1 (5 bases). With 3 bases removed from V and 5 bases from J, the gap between germline ends came to 6 bases. The length of the CDR3 is 12 residues. CDR1 SGHNT and CDR2 YYREEE come from the germline V gene (reference sequence).

The chain employs TRBV27 and TRBJ2-7; TRBD2 agrees at 8 bases. Germline CDR1 is MNHEY and CDR2 is SMNVEV (reference sequence). This CDR3 is built from 13 residues. The ends lost 2 bases at V and 3 bases at J; junction bases unmatched: 0. The CDR3 DNA sequence: TGTGCCAGCAGTTTAACTAGCGGCTACGAGCAGTACTTC. Translated, it gives CASSLTSGYEQYF.

The CDR3 loop reads CASRRAERGNTEAFF. DNA for the CDR3: TGTGCCAGCAGACGCGCCGAGCGGGGGAACACTGAAGCTTTCTTT. The V call is TRBV13, the J call TRBJ1-1; D unresolved. Deletions cut 6 bases from V and 1 base from J, with 15 bases between. The CDR3 length is 15 residues. Germline-derived CDR1 and CDR2 are PRHDT and FYEKMQ (reference sequence).

This CDR3 is CASSWDRGHRDTQYF. The DNA of the CDR3 is TGTGCCAGCAGTTGGGACAGGGGGCATAGAGATACGCAGTATTTT. The V and J genes are TRBV28 and TRBJ2-3, with 12 nucleotides matching TRBD1. The length of the CDR3 is 15 residues. Germline CDR1 and CDR2: MDHEN and SYDVKM. The V gene end was trimmed by 4 bases and the J gene end by 5 bases; junction bases not matched to a gene: 4.

The sample holds a few counts of this clone. V is TRBV5-1 and J is TRBJ2-2, with D perhaps matching TRBD1 (7 bases). The CDR3 is 13 residues long. V dropped 2 bases and J dropped 6 bases, with 8 bases sitting between them. Germline CDR1 and CDR2: SGHRS and YFSETQ. The CDR3 is CASSFRGAGELFF. CDR3 in DNA: TGCGCCAGCAGCTTCAGGGGGGCCGGGGAGCTGTTTTTT.

The genes are TRBV30 and TRBJ2-2; tentatively, D is TRBD2 (6 bases). The germline CDR1 and CDR2 sequences are GTSNPN and SVGIG (reference sequence). V gave up 4 bases and J gave up 3 bases, with 12 bases separating them. The CDR3 covers 14 residues. The CDR3 DNA reads as TGTGCCTGGAAGGGACGGGAGTACACCGGGGAGCTGTTTTTT. This sequence encodes CAWKGREYTGELFF. Full variable domain (outside the CDR3, taken from reference TRBV30 and TRBJ2-2): SQTIHQWPATLVQPVGSPLSLECTVEGTSNPNLYWYRQAAGRGLQLLFYSVGIGQISSEVPQNLSASRPQDRQFILSSKKLLLSDSGFYLCAWKGREYTGELFFGEGSRLTVL.

The gene calls are TRBV7-9 and TRBJ2-5, with 14 bases that match TRBD2. V gave up 5 bases and J gave up 1 base; unmatched junction bases: 9. This CDR3 has 18 amino acids. Germline V gene lookup returns CDR1 SEHNR and CDR2 FQNEAQ (reference sequence). CDR3 coding DNA: TGTGCCAGCAGCAAGGGACTAGCGGGGGACCGAAGCCAAGAGACCCAGTACTTC. Its protein product is CASSKGLAGDRSQETQYF.

V gene TRBV20-1 combines with J gene TRBJ1-1, with no clear D. The CDR3 runs 17 residues. CDR1 is DFQATT and CDR2 is SNEGSKA in the germline V gene (reference sequence). Deletions cut 3 bases from V and 0 bases from J, with 20 bases between. CDR3 coding DNA: TGCAGTGCTAGTGAGCTAGGTGTGTTTTACATGAACACTGAAGCTTTCTTT. Protein sequence: CSASELGVFYMNTEAFF.

V is TRBV4-1 and J is TRBJ2-2; the D is unclear. Trimming took off 1 base at V and 2 bases at J, with 8 bases between the two ends. Germline V CDR1 and CDR2: MGHRA, YSYEKL. The CDR3 has 15 amino acids. In DNA form, the CDR3 reads TGCGCCAGCAGCCAAGGAACTTCAAACACCGGGGAGCTGTTTTTT. Translated, it gives CASSQGTSNTGELFF.

This sequence joins TRBV10-3 and TRBJ1-1; 8 bases fit TRBD1. Germline lookup yields CDR1 ENHRY and CDR2 SYGVKD. CDR3 size: 14 residues. V lost 4 bases to trimming and J lost 1 base; unmatched junction nucleotides: 2. The CDR3 sequence: CAISGGQGNTEAFF. CDR3 bases: TGTGCCATCAGTGGTGGACAGGGGAACACTGAAGCTTTCTTT.

This chain joins TRBV7-9 and TRBJ2-1; D gene uncertain. The V end lost 3 bases, the J end lost 6 bases, and 6 bases lay between the germline ends. The CDR3 contains 12 residues. Germline values: CDR1 SEHNR, CDR2 FQNEAQ (reference sequence). The CDR3 DNA reads as TGTGCCAGCAGCTTCGTCGGCAATGAGCAGTTCTTC. Protein product: CASSFVGNEQFF. The variable domain in full, with the rest retrieved from reference TRBV7-9 and TRBJ2-1, is DTGVSQNPRHKITKRGQNVTFRCDPISEHNRLYWYRQTLGQGPEFLTYFQNEAQLEKSRLLSDRFSAERPKGSFSTLEIQRTEQGDSAMYLCASSFVGNEQFFGPGTRLTVL.

This chain connects TRBV9 to TRBJ1-2; D is ambiguous. CDR3 length: 12 residues. Per germline, CDR1 SGDLS and CDR2 YYNGEE. V was clipped by 6 bases and J by 1 base, with 7 bases between them. CDR3 amino acids: CASTSFNYGYTF. The CDR3 DNA follows: TGTGCCAGCACTAGTTTTAACTATGGCTACACCTTC.

The chain couples TRBV5-1 to TRBJ1-1; a weak D match, TRBD1 (5 bases). Germline V gene lookup returns CDR1 SGHRS and CDR2 YFSETQ. The ends were cut back, 1 base at V and 0 bases at J, with 10 bases in the middle. The length of the CDR3 is 15 residues. The CDR3 region has the DNA TGCGCCAGCAGCTTGATGACAGATATGAACACTGAAGCTTTCTTT. Translated, it gives CASSLMTDMNTEAFF.